Listed here are 7 T cell receptor beta chains from one sample, sequenced in a study of shared clonotypes between healthy human individuals. The method was immunoSEQ multiplex PCR; TCRdb's version includes in-frame clones alone and lacks a portion of them. Here the sample spans 2 million to 2.5 million clones, over 85% being singletons. Sequenced material: naive CD4+ T cells from PBMCs. The subset denotes: CD45RA+ positively selected. Source of these receptors: a man younger than 35 in good health. Some clones in this sample may be carry-over from other donors' samples.

With respect to this clone: This CDR3 is also generated by other DNA sequences in the sample. The chain combines TRBV28 with TRBJ1-2; 8 bases agree with TRBD1. Trimming removed 2 bases from V and 4 bases from J; junction bases left unmatched: 0. Germline V CDR1 and CDR2: MDHEN, SYDVKM. This CDR3 is built from 13 residues. The chain's CDR3 is CASSLGTGYGYTF. The CDR3 DNA reads as TGTGCCAGCAGTTTAGGGACAGGCTATGGCTACACCTTC.

The rearrangement uses TRBV27 and TRBJ1-4; D gene ambiguous. Germline V lookup: CDR1 MNHEY, CDR2 SMNVEV (reference sequence). V dropped 6 bases and J dropped 11 bases, with 25 bases sitting between them. The CDR3 length is 16 residues. DNA of the CDR3: TGTGCCAGCAGCCCCTCGGGAGGGCCTAGTGAAGGGAAACTGTTTTTT. Encoded protein: CASSPSGGPSEGKLFF.

The chain has TRBV28 and TRBJ2-3; TRBD2 matches 9 bases. CDR3 size: 14 residues. The germline V gene encodes CDR1 MDHEN and CDR2 SYDVKM. With V trimmed by 6 bases and J by 4 bases, 5 bases remained unmatched. The CDR3 nucleotides read TGTGCCAGCAGCCGGACTAGCGCTGCAGATACGCAGTATTTT. Residues: CASSRTSAADTQYF.

This clone was picked up one time. The same CDR3 also results from other DNA sequences found in this sample. The J gene is TRBJ2-1, the V gene TRBV5-1, with 12 positions matching TRBD2. Germline V gene sequence: CDR1 SGHRS, CDR2 YFSETQ. With V trimmed by 4 bases and J by 7 bases, 9 bases remained unmatched. This CDR3 comprises 16 residues. Written as DNA, the CDR3 is TGCGCCAGCAGCCTCCTAGCGGGAGGGCCTAGGAATGAGCAGTTCTTC. Its protein is CASSLLAGGPRNEQFF.

The CDR3 sequence: CASSSHGSSTGELFF. In DNA form, the CDR3 reads TGTGCCAGCAGTTCACACGGGAGTAGCACCGGGGAGCTGTTTTTT. The J gene is TRBJ2-2, the V gene TRBV27; weak D call: TRBD2 (6 bases). Trimming stripped 4 bases from V and 4 bases from J, with 13 bases between. Germline V gives CDR1 MNHEY, CDR2 SMNVEV (reference sequence). The CDR3 is 15 amino acids.

This chain uses TRBV6-5 with TRBJ1-2; tentative D call: TRBD1 (5 bases). Germline lookup yields CDR1 MNHEY and CDR2 SVGAGI. Deletions cut 5 bases from V and 4 bases from J, with 14 bases between. CDR3 length: 14 residues. CDR3: CASSPTRDFYGYTF. The CDR3 DNA reads as TGTGCCAGCAGTCCCACCCGGGACTTCTATGGCTACACCTTC.

V is TRBV28 and J is TRBJ1-1; 10 bases align to TRBD1. The V gene's germline CDR1 is MDHEN and CDR2 SYDVKM. J lost 5 bases, V lost 10 bases, and 10 bases had no gene match. The CDR3 loop spans 14 amino acids. CDR3 sequence: CATQTGGASTEAFF. CDR3 bases: TGTGCCACCCAGACAGGGGGCGCGAGTACTGAAGCTTTCTTT.